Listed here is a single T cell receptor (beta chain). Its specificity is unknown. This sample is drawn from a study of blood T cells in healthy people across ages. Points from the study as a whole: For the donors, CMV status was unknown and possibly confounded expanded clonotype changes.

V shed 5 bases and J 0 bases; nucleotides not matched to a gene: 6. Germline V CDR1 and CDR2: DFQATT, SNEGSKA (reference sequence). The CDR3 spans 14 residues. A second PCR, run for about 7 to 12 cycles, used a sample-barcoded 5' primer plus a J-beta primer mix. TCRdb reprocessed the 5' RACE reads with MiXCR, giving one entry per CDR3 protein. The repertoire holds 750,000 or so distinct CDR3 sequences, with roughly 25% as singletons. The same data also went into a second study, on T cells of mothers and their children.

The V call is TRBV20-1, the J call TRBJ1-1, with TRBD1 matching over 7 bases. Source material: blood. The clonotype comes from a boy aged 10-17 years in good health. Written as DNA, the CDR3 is TGCAGTGCTTCGGACAGGAACATGAACACTGAAGCTTTCTTT. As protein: CSASDRNMNTEAFF.